The clone carrying this T cell receptor beta chain was counted between two and nine times. Its target is unknown. Trimming pared 0 bases from V and 6 bases from J, leaving 24 bases between. CDR3 length: 19 residues. The germline gives CDR1 MNHGY, CDR2 SAAAGT. Generated by immunoSEQ multiplex PCR, the TCRdb table keeps only in-frame clones and is missing some. The table lists some 8,000 clones, 20% to 30% of them singletons. The data derive from a study of sequential checkpoint blockade in melanoma. Whole-study context: 91 pretreatment tumor DNA samples were TCRβ immunosequenced. Roughly 20 patients had tumor biopsies before treatment and at week 13.

Overall study results and limits: PD-L1 staining and CD8+ counts, not mutational load, tracked tumor T-cell clonality.

Treatment defined: randomized to nivolumab then ipilimumab (arm A) or the reverse (arm B). DNA-damaging chemotherapy had not been given to any patient beforehand. This chain links TRBV6-8 with TRBJ2-1, with D perhaps TRBD2 (5 bases). The specimen was tumor tissue (inferred from file names), collected from a patient given nivolumab and ipilimumab in sequence. The origin of this receptor is a human donor with melanoma. For the CDR3, the DNA is TGTGCCAGCAGTTACTCGAACGTTGTGGTGGCGGGCTTACGCAATGAGCAGTTCTTC. This encodes CASSYSNVVVAGLRNEQFF.